The rows below give T cell receptor beta chains drawn from one sample of a study of monozygotic twins with inflammatory bowel disease. Following a re-call of the 5' RACE reads, TCRdb has one entry per CDR3 protein and lacks DNA. The sample features fewer than 200,000 distinct CDR3 sequences, with over 2.5% in its top ten. Input material: blood. These receptors were obtained from a human donor with ulcerative colitis or Crohn's disease, or a healthy co-twin of an affected twin (not recorded which). Each CDR3 is given with its conserved first and last residue.

j_call v_call cdr3_length cdr3_aa
TRBJ2-1 TRBV24-1 16 CATAGTGVTSYNEQFF
TRBJ2-3 TRBV28 14 CASSLLTDTDTQYF
TRBJ2-5 TRBV29-1 12 CSVSENQETQYF
TRBJ2-7 TRBV18 14 CASSPLDRGHEQYF
TRBJ1-3 TRBV9 13 CASSVGDGNTIYF
TRBJ1-2 TRBV4-3 16 CASSQGQAKANYGYTF
TRBJ1-4 TRBV5-1 14 CASSLVGQNEKLFF
TRBJ2-1 TRBV4-3 17 CASSQDRGQVATNEQFF
TRBJ1-1 TRBV18 15 CASSPTQGANTEAFF
TRBJ2-5 TRBV7-2 13 CASSPGLAETQYF
TRBJ2-1 TRBV7-2 15 CASSRRDRGGNEQFF
TRBJ2-3 TRBV5-1 16 CASSLEVARGTDTQYF
TRBJ2-1 TRBV28 16 CASSQLGPPSYNEQFF
TRBJ2-2 TRBV29-1 14 CSARDSQNTGELFF
TRBJ2-7 TRBV19 12 CASSSPGSEQYF